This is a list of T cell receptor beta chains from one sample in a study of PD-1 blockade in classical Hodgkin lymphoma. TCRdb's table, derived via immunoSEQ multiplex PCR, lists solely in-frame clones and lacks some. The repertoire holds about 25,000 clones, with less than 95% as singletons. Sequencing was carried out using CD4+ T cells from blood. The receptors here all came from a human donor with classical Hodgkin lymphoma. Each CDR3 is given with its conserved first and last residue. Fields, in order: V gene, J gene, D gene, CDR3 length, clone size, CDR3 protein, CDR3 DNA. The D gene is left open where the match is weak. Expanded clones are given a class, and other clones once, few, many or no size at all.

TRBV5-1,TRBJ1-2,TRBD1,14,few,CASSLEGQGAGYTF,TGCGCCAGCAGCTTGGAAGGACAGGGTGCTGGCTACACCTTC
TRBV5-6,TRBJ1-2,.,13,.,CASSFRPGGGYTF,TGTGCCAGCAGCTTCAGGCCTGGGGGTGGCTACACCTTC
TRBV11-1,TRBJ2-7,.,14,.,CASSSNRAYYEQYF,TGTGCCAGCAGCTCGAACAGGGCGTACTACGAGCAGTACTTC
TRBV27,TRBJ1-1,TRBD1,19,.,CASSLRTPTGQKAGREAFF,TGTGCCAGCAGTTTAAGGACCCCGACGGGACAGAAGGCTGGTAGGGAAGCTTTCTTT
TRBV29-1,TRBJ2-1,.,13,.,CSASVGDYNEQFF,TGCAGCGCCTCCGTAGGGGACTACAATGAGCAGTTCTTC
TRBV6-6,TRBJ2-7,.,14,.,CASSYSKSGNEQYF,TGTGCCAGCAGTTACTCGAAGTCTGGGAACGAGCAGTACTTC
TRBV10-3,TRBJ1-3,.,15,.,CAISLPPDSGNTIYF,TGTGCCATCAGTCTTCCCCCCGATTCTGGAAACACCATATATTTT
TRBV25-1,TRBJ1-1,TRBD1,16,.,CASSEYLAGGAAEAFF,TGTGCCAGCAGTGAATATTTGGCAGGGGGCGCGGCTGAAGCTTTCTTT
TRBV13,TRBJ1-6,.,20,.,CASSPTPRLGGQPYNSPLHF,TGTGCCAGCAGCCCCACTCCCCGGTTGGGGGGGCAACCCTATAATTCACCCCTCCACTTT
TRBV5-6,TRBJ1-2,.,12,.,CASSLSEGGYTF,TGTGCCAGCAGCCTTTCAGAGGGTGGCTACACCTTC
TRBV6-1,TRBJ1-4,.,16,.,CASSEVIAGLNEKLFF,TGTGCCAGCAGTGAAGTGATAGCAGGGCTTAATGAAAAACTGTTTTTT
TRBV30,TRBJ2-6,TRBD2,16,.,CAWSVLANSGANVLTF,TGTGCCTGGAGTGTACTAGCGAATTCTGGGGCCAACGTCCTGACTTTC
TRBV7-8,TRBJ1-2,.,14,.,CASSPRTEIYGYTF,TGTGCCAGCAGCCCCCGGACAGAGATCTATGGCTACACCTTC
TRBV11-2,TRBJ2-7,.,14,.,CASSLDSRSYEQYF,TGTGCCAGCAGCCTGGACAGTAGGTCCTACGAGCAGTACTTC
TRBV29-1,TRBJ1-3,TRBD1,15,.,CSVAPTGGRGNTIYF,TGCAGCGTTGCCCCCACAGGGGGGAGGGGAAACACCATATATTTT
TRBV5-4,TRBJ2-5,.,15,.,CASSLAGRVEETQYF,TGTGCCAGCAGCTTGGCCGGCAGGGTAGAAGAGACCCAGTACTTC
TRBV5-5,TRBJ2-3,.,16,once,CASSWDGTGAGDTQYF,TGTGCCAGCAGCTGGGACGGGACTGGAGCTGGGGATACGCAGTATTTT
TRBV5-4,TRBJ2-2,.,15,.,CASSLQRPNTGELFF,TGTGCCAGCAGCTTGCAGAGACCGAACACCGGGGAGCTGTTTTTT
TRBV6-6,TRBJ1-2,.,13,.,CASSSLNGGGYTF,TGTGCCAGCAGTTCTTTGAACGGGGGGGGCTACACCTTC
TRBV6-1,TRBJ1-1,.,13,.,CATQGGRGTEAFF,TGTGCCACCCAGGGTGGAAGGGGCACTGAAGCTTTCTTT
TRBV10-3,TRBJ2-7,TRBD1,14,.,CAISERTGDYEQYF,TGTGCCATCAGTGAACGGACAGGCGACTACGAGCAGTACTTC
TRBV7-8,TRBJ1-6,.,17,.,CASSLADGSSYNSPLHF,TGTGCCAGCAGCTTAGCGGACGGTAGCTCCTATAATTCACCCCTCCACTTT
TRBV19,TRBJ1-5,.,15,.,CASTIDQRADQPQHF,TGTGCCAGTACCATAGACCAAAGGGCGGATCAGCCCCAGCATTTT
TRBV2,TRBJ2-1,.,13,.,CASHVSSYNEQFF,TGTGCCAGCCATGTAAGCTCCTACAATGAGCAGTTCTTC
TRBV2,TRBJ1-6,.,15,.,CASSEGGQTNSPLHF,TGTGCCAGCAGTGAAGGAGGACAGACTAATTCACCCCTCCACTTT
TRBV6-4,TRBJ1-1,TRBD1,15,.,CASSDSHDRATEAFF,TGTGCCAGCAGTGACTCCCACGACAGGGCCACTGAAGCTTTCTTT
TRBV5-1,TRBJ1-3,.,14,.,CASTTAGSGNTIYF,TGCGCCAGCACCACCGCGGGCTCTGGAAACACCATATATTTT
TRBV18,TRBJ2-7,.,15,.,CASSPRDGTRDEQYF,TGTGCCAGCTCACCCCGGGACGGGACCCGGGACGAGCAGTACTTC
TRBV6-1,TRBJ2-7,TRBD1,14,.,CASSRDRDLLWQYF,TGTGCCAGCAGCCGGGACAGGGATTTATTATGGCAGTACTTC
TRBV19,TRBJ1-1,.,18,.,CASSPQYRLGGRHTEAFF,TGTGCCAGTAGTCCTCAATACCGTCTGGGAGGTAGACACACTGAAGCTTTCTTT
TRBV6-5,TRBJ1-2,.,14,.,CASNPGSRFYGYTF,TGTGCCAGCAACCCCGGTTCGCGATTCTATGGCTACACCTTC
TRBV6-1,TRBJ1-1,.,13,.,CASSGDLAREAFF,TGTGCCAGCAGTGGGGACCTAGCTAGGGAAGCTTTCTTT
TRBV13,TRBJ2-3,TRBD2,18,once,CASSSGGGGAFFTDTQYF,TGTGCCAGCAGCTCCGGAGGCGGGGGAGCGTTCTTCACAGATACGCAGTATTTT
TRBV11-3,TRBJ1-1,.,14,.,CASSLAGRNTEAFF,TGTGCCAGCAGCTTAGCCGGACGGAACACTGAAGCTTTCTTT
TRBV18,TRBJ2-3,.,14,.,CASSPPTLTDTQYF,TGTGCCAGCTCACCACCGACTCTCACAGATACGCAGTATTTT
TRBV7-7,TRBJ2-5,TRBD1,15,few,CASRLGQGLWETQYF,TGTGCCAGCAGGCTAGGACAGGGATTATGGGAGACCCAGTACTTC
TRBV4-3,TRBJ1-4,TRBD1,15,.,CASSQVPTGAEKLFF,TGCGCCAGCAGCCAAGTTCCGACAGGGGCCGAAAAACTGTTTTTT
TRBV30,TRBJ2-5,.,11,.,CAWRVQETQYF,TGTGCCTGGAGAGTTCAGGAGACCCAGTACTTC
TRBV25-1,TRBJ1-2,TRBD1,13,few,CASSAPGGNGYTF,TGTGCCAGCAGTGCCCCAGGGGGCAATGGCTACACCTTC
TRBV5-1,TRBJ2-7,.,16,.,CASSLGTYLFSYEQYF,TGCGCCAGCAGCTTGGGGACCTACCTGTTCTCCTACGAGCAGTACTTC
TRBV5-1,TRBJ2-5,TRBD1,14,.,CASSRQGAQETQYF,TGCGCCAGCAGCCGACAGGGGGCTCAGGAGACCCAGTACTTC
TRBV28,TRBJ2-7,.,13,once,CASSLGGALEQYF,TGTGCCAGCAGTTTGGGGGGGGCCCTCGAGCAGTACTTC
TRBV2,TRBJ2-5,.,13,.,CASSVNTQETQYF,TGTGCCAGCAGTGTCAATACTCAAGAGACCCAGTACTTC
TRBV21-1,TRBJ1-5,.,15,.,CASSKVFQVNQPQHF,TGTGCCAGCAGCAAAGTGTTCCAGGTAAATCAGCCCCAGCATTTT
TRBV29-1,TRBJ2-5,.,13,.,CSVEAGGRETQYF,TGCAGCGTTGAAGCGGGGGGCCGAGAGACCCAGTACTTC
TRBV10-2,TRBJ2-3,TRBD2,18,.,CASMGLAGGLASTDTQYF,TGCGCCAGCATGGGACTAGCGGGGGGGCTTGCTAGCACAGATACGCAGTATTTT
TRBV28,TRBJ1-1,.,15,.,CASSFARGWDTEAFF,TGTGCCAGCAGTTTTGCGAGGGGCTGGGACACTGAAGCTTTCTTT
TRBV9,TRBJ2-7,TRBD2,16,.,CASSVSSGGASYEQYF,TGTGCCAGCAGCGTATCCAGCGGGGGGGCTTCCTACGAGCAGTACTTC
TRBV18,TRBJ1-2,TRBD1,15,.,CASSPGTGGDYGYTF,TGTGCCAGCTCACCCGGGACAGGGGGCGACTATGGCTACACCTTC
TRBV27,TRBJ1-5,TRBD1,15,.,CASSPRTGVVQPQHF,TGTGCCAGCTCCCCTAGGACAGGGGTCGTACAGCCCCAGCATTTT
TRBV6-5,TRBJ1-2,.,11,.,CASSPGYGYTF,TGTGCCAGCAGTCCAGGGTACGGCTACACCTTC
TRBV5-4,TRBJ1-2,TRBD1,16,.,CASSLAPEGQGYGYTF,TGTGCCAGCAGCTTGGCCCCCGAGGGACAGGGCTATGGCTACACCTTC
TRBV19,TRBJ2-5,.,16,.,CASTPDHGHRQETQYF,TGTGCCAGTACTCCGGACCACGGACACCGGCAAGAGACCCAGTACTTC
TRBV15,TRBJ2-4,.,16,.,CATSRDARGREAIQYF,TGTGCCACCAGCAGAGATGCCAGGGGAAGGGAGGCCATTCAGTACTTC
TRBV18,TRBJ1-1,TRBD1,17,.,CASSPTTGGSRGTEAFF,TGTGCCAGCTCACCAACAACAGGGGGCTCAAGGGGCACTGAAGCTTTCTTT
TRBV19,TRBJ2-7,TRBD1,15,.,CASSKRQGASYEQYF,TGTGCCAGTAGTAAACGACAGGGGGCCTCCTACGAGCAGTACTTC
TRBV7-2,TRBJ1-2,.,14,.,CASSLGAGNYGYTF,TGTGCCAGCAGCTTAGGGGCGGGGAACTATGGCTACACCTTC
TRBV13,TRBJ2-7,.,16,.,CASSLWTERVSYEQYF,TGTGCCAGCAGCTTATGGACGGAAAGAGTATCCTACGAGCAGTACTTC
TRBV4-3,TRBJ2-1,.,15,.,CASSQGGQSYNEQFF,TGCGCCAGCAGCCAAGGGGGCCAGAGCTACAATGAGCAGTTCTTC